The sequence of this TCR beta chain was determined in a study of T cells of healthy individuals. MiXCR was run by TCRdb on the 5' RACE reads, yielding one entry per CDR3 protein. The table has around 63,000 distinct CDR3 sequences, roughly 16% seen once. This CDR3 is 13 amino acids long. Germline CDR1 is SQVTM and CDR2 is ANQGSEA. The trim removed 5 bases at V and 1 base at J, leaving 1 base unmatched. This clonotype was detected a few times. The sequence derives from a human donor in good health. The V and J genes are TRBV29-1 and TRBJ2-2; 7 nucleotides line up with TRBD2. CDR3 nucleotide sequence: TGCAGCGTTCGCGGGGGGAACACCGGGGAGCTGTTTTTT. Amino acid sequence: CSVRGGNTGELFF.